The 28 T cell receptor beta chains below all came from one sample that was sequenced in a study of early T cells in non-severe SARS-CoV-2 infection. Using its own MiXCR run on the 5' RACE reads, TCRdb lists one record per CDR3 protein. The sample carries tens of thousands of distinct CDR3 sequences, about 9.1% recorded once. The sequenced material came from whole blood. The receptor source for this set is an adult who was a healthcare worker with PCR-confirmed SARS-CoV-2 infection or an uninfected control (not recorded which).

This clonotype was seen at least ten times. This chain links TRBV2 with TRBJ2-5; no clear D. Trimming stripped 6 bases from V and 4 bases from J, with 9 bases between. Per the germline V gene, CDR1 is SNHLY and CDR2 is FYNNEI. The CDR3 totals 12 residues. The CDR3 DNA follows: TGTGCCAGCAGGCTCGGTGGAGAGACCCAGTACTTC. This codes for CASRLGGETQYF.

This clonotype was recorded at least ten times. This chain links TRBV20-1 with TRBJ2-7; TRBD1 or TRBD2 may be the D gene (6 bases each). Germline V CDR1 and CDR2: DFQATT, SNEGSKA (reference sequence). V was pared by 4 bases and J by 2 bases, with 12 bases between. The CDR3 is made up of 13 amino acids. CDR3 in DNA: TGCAGTGCTAAAGGGGGGACCACCTACGAGCAGTACTTC. Translated: CSAKGGTTYEQYF.

At least ten counts were recorded for this clonotype. The V call is TRBV7-2, the J call TRBJ2-7; 9 bases fit TRBD2. Losses at the gene ends were 2 bases for V and 6 bases for J; bases not matched to a gene: 5. The CDR3 runs to 14 residues. Germline-derived CDR1 and CDR2 are SGHTA and FQGNSA. CDR3 DNA: TGTGCCAGCAGCTTACAAGCGGGAGGCTCCGAGCAGTACTTC. This gives the protein CASSLQAGGSEQYF.

At least ten counts were recorded for this clonotype. The chain links TRBV1 to TRBJ1-2; no check of the table's D call, TRBD1, against the DNA was made. TRBV1 is a pseudogene segment. CDR3 length equals 14 residues. CDR3 loop: CTSSQDPSAPGYTF. Written as DNA, the CDR3 is TGCACCAGCAGCCAAGATCCATCCGCCCCCGGCTACACCTTC.

At least ten counts were recorded for this clonotype. This chain uses TRBV12-3 or TRBV12-4 with TRBJ2-7; 7 positions agree with TRBD1. V was clipped by 5 bases and J by 4 bases; unmatched bases: 11. The CDR3 runs to 15 residues. In DNA, the CDR3 is TGTGCCAGCAGTCCTTCCGGGACAGAAGTTTACGAGCAGTACTTC. Translated: CASSPSGTEVYEQYF.

This clonotype was seen at least ten times. V is TRBV6-4 and J is TRBJ2-3; 7 bases are shared with TRBD1. The germline gives CDR1 MRHNA, CDR2 SNTAGT. The CDR3 covers 14 residues. Trimming removed 4 bases from V and 0 bases from J; junction bases left unmatched: 1. CDR3 sequence reads: CASSAGGSTDTQYF. CDR3 DNA sequence: TGTGCCAGCAGTGCAGGGGGTAGCACAGATACGCAGTATTTT.

The rearrangement uses TRBV7-9 and TRBJ1-1; 7 nucleotides match TRBD1. The V and J ends lost 5 bases and 9 bases, in that order; junction bases with no gene match: 12. The CDR3 runs 14 residues. Per germline, CDR1 SEHNR and CDR2 FQNEAQ (reference sequence). The CDR3 bases are TGTGCCAGCAGCATCGCAGGGGGATCAAACAAAGCTTTCTTT. Its protein product is CASSIAGGSNKAFF. The entire variable domain, with the rest obtained from reference TRBV7-9 and TRBJ1-1, is as follows: DTGVSQNPRHKITKRGQNVTFRCDPISEHNRLYWYRQTLGQGPEFLTYFQNEAQLEKSRLLSDRFSAERPKGSFSTLEIQRTEQGDSAMYLCASSIAGGSNKAFFGQGTRLTVV.

In this sample, this clonotype turned up a few times. The chain employs TRBV18 and TRBJ2-7; 9 bases are shared with TRBD1. Germline V gives CDR1 KGHSH, CDR2 LQKENI. There are 16 residues in the CDR3. J gave up 1 base and V 2 bases, and 6 bases lay outside the gene matches. The CDR3, as DNA: TGTGCCAGCTCACCAATAGGGACAGGGCCTTCCTACGAGCAGTACTTC. Translated: CASSPIGTGPSYEQYF.

The rearrangement links TRBV5-4 to TRBJ2-1; D is possibly TRBD1 (5 bases). The germline V gene has CDR1 SGHNT and CDR2 YYREEE (reference sequence). This CDR3 spans 13 amino acids. V lost 4 bases and J 1 base, leaving 6 bases between the germline ends. The CDR3: CASSRQSYNEQFF. CDR3 sequence (DNA): TGTGCCAGCAGCCGACAGTCCTACAATGAGCAGTTCTTC.

V gene TRBV11-2 combines with J gene TRBJ2-3; 8 positions agree with TRBD2. Per germline, CDR1 SGHAT and CDR2 FQNNGV. J lost 4 bases, V lost 5 bases, and 11 bases had no gene match. CDR3 length equals 16 residues. CDR3 region: CASSADPGLGSDTQYF. In DNA, the CDR3 is TGTGCCAGCAGCGCAGACCCGGGACTAGGGTCAGATACGCAGTATTTT.

The rearrangement links TRBV7-3 to TRBJ2-1; TRBD1 matches at 9 bases. The CDR3 is 15 residues long. The germline V gene encodes CDR1 SGHTA and CDR2 FQGTGA. Trimming took 5 bases from V and 1 from J; bases not matched to a gene: 3. CDR3 nucleotides: TGTGCCAGCAGCACCGACAGGGGGTCCTACAATGAGCAGTTCTTC. Encoded protein: CASSTDRGSYNEQFF.

This clonotype was counted many times. CDR3 region: CASSPQGTQPQHF. The CDR3 coding sequence is TGTGCCAGCAGCCCCCAGGGCACCCAGCCCCAGCATTTT. The gene calls are TRBV3-1 and TRBJ1-5, with D possibly TRBD1 on 5 matching bases. This CDR3 contains 13 residues. Germline V gene data show CDR1 as LGHDT and CDR2 as YNNKEL (reference sequence). Trimming removed 4 bases from V and 7 bases from J, with 11 bases in between.

In its sample, this clonotype was seen many times. This sequence joins TRBV20-1 and TRBJ2-7; the match to TRBD2 covers 12 bases. Germline V lookup: CDR1 DFQATT, CDR2 SNEGSKA (reference sequence). Trimming took 0 bases from V and 4 from J; bases not matched to a gene: 4. There are 15 residues in the CDR3. This CDR3 reads CSARDILAGGYEQYF. The CDR3 DNA reads as TGCAGTGCTAGAGATATACTAGCGGGAGGTTACGAGCAGTACTTC.

The chain is built from TRBV6-1 and TRBJ1-4; no clear D gene. This CDR3 comprises 13 residues. V lost 1 base, J lost 6 bases, and 6 bases lay in between. CDR1 and CDR2 from the germline V gene are MNHNS and SASEGT. The CDR3 here is CASSEGVDEKLFF. The CDR3 nucleotides read TGTGCCAGCAGTGAAGGGGTAGATGAAAAACTGTTTTTT.

This clonotype was picked up many times. This chain links TRBV20-1 with TRBJ2-3; 10 bases map to TRBD2. The length of the CDR3 is 14 residues. J gave up 1 base and V 6 bases, and 4 bases lay outside the gene matches. Germline V gene data show CDR1 as DFQATT and CDR2 as SNEGSKA (reference sequence). CDR3 protein: CSAPGTSGTDTQYF. Here the CDR3 DNA reads TGCAGTGCGCCCGGGACTAGCGGCACAGATACGCAGTATTTT.

Only a few counts were recorded for this clonotype. The genes are TRBV14 and TRBJ2-7; weak D call: TRBD2 (6 bases). The germline CDR1 and CDR2 sequences are SGHDN and FVKESK. The CDR3 is 15 amino acids. With 0 bases removed from V and 3 bases from J, the gap between germline ends came to 12 bases. Here the CDR3 reads CASSQDFGGYYEQYF. In DNA form, the CDR3 reads TGTGCCAGCAGCCAAGATTTCGGGGGATACTACGAGCAGTACTTC.

This clonotype was seen many times. The chain employs TRBV30 and TRBJ1-2, with D tentatively TRBD1 (6 bases). Germline CDR1 is GTSNPN and CDR2 is SVGIG (reference sequence). The CDR3 runs 14 residues. The V end was cut by 2 bases, the J end by 4 bases, with 14 bases between. The CDR3 reads CAWSTTGMRYGYTF. For the CDR3, the DNA is TGTGCCTGGAGTACCACAGGGATGCGCTATGGCTACACCTTC.

A few counts support this clonotype. The chain couples TRBV2 to TRBJ2-7; tentatively, D is TRBD1 (6 bases). Germline assignment: CDR1 SNHLY and CDR2 FYNNEI. V was cut by 8 bases and J by 6 bases, with 17 bases left in between. The CDR3 is 13 amino acids. The CDR3, as DNA: TGTGCCAGCCAGGGGTCTGTACGTGGCGAGCAGTACTTC. It encodes CASQGSVRGEQYF.

Judged by abundance, this clonotype is medium-sized. This chain uses TRBV7-9 with TRBJ2-7; no clear D. CDR1 and CDR2 from the germline V gene are SEHNR and FQNEAQ (reference sequence). The CDR3 is made up of 14 amino acids. V dropped 3 bases and J dropped 6 bases, with 15 bases sitting between them. As DNA, the CDR3 is TGTGCCAGCAGCTTCCCCGATCGATATTTCGAGCAGTACTTC. It codes for CASSFPDRYFEQYF.

This clonotype was picked up many times. The J gene is TRBJ1-1, the V gene TRBV29-1; D is possibly TRBD1 (5 bases). V was cut by 4 bases and J by 4 bases, with 13 bases left in between. The length of the CDR3 is 13 residues. The germline V gene encodes CDR1 SQVTM and CDR2 ANQGSEA. CDR3 nucleotides: TGCAGCGTTGCCCAGGGAGGGACCACTGAAGCTTTCTTT. Translated, it gives CSVAQGGTTEAFF.

This clonotype was counted ten times or more. The V gene is TRBV3-1, the J gene TRBJ2-1; 11 bases align to TRBD2. The junction had 7 bases not matched to a gene; V was cut back by 0 bases and J by 9 bases. Germline lookup yields CDR1 LGHDT and CDR2 YNNKEL (reference sequence). The CDR3 has 16 residues. The CDR3 is CASSQEGSGRVSEQFF. CDR3 DNA: TGTGCCAGCAGCCAAGAAGGTAGCGGGAGGGTTAGTGAGCAGTTCTTC.

This clonotype was detected only a few times. This chain links TRBV6-6 with TRBJ2-3, with 16 bases lining up with TRBD2. Losses at the gene ends were 0 bases for V and 8 bases for J; bases not matched to a gene: 8. The CDR3 sequence is 18 residues long. Germline-derived CDR1 and CDR2 are MNHNY and SVGAGI (reference sequence). The CDR3 coding sequence is TGTGCCAGCAGTTACTCGGGACTAGCGGGAGGGCCTGGGGGTACGCAGTATTTT. Its protein product is CASSYSGLAGGPGGTQYF.

This clonotype turned up a few times. The chain carries TRBV20-1 and TRBJ1-2; TRBD1 matches 8 bases. The CDR3 loop spans 12 amino acids. J was trimmed by 6 bases and V by 7 bases; bases with no gene match: 7. Per germline, CDR1 DFQATT and CDR2 SNEGSKA (reference sequence). The CDR3 sequence: CSVQGEYDGYTF. The CDR3 region has the DNA TGCAGTGTACAGGGGGAATACGATGGCTACACCTTC.

There are many counts of this clonotype. J is TRBJ1-1 and V is TRBV27; TRBD1 is a possible D gene (6 bases). The V end lost 5 bases, the J end lost 3 bases, and 13 bases lay between the germline ends. The CDR3 is 14 residues long. Germline-derived CDR1 and CDR2 are MNHEY and SMNVEV (reference sequence). CDR3 in DNA: TGTGCCAGCAGTACCCGGGACACTTACACTGAAGCTTTCTTT. Translating it yields CASSTRDTYTEAFF.

The rearrangement uses TRBV10-3 and TRBJ1-2, with D hard to call. The CDR3 loop spans 13 amino acids. Germline CDR1 reads ENHRY; CDR2 reads SYGVKD. Deletions cut 6 bases from V and 0 bases from J, with 8 bases between. The CDR3 region is CAISPGANYGYTF. As DNA, the CDR3 is TGTGCCATCAGCCCTGGGGCTAACTATGGCTACACCTTC.

Many counts were recorded for this clonotype. This sequence joins TRBV6-5 and TRBJ2-7; 9 positions match TRBD1. V was pared by 7 bases and J by 4 bases, with 14 bases of the junction left unmatched. The CDR3 runs to 16 residues. Germline V CDR1 and CDR2: MNHEY, SVGAGI. The CDR3 coding sequence is TGTGCCAGCAACCGCGGGACCGGGACAGGGCAGTACGAGCAGTACTTC. Its protein is CASNRGTGTGQYEQYF.

Ten or more counts support this clonotype. CDR3 residues: CASRSYGYTF. CDR3 nucleotide sequence: TGTGCCAGCCGATCTTATGGCTACACCTTC. The chain couples TRBV2 to TRBJ1-2; D remains unclear. CDR1 and CDR2 (germline): SNHLY, FYNNEI. V dropped 8 bases and J dropped 5 bases, with 6 bases sitting between them. This CDR3 has 10 residues.

This clonotype was counted ten times or more. V is TRBV20-1 and J is TRBJ2-7; either TRBD1 or TRBD2 may supply D (5 bases each). The length of the CDR3 is 15 residues. CDR1 and CDR2 from the germline V gene are DFQATT and SNEGSKA (reference sequence). V lost 3 bases and J 0 bases, leaving 15 bases between the germline ends. The CDR3 sequence: CSASEGPKSSYEQYF. The CDR3 region has the DNA TGCAGTGCTAGCGAGGGACCGAAGAGCTCCTACGAGCAGTACTTC.